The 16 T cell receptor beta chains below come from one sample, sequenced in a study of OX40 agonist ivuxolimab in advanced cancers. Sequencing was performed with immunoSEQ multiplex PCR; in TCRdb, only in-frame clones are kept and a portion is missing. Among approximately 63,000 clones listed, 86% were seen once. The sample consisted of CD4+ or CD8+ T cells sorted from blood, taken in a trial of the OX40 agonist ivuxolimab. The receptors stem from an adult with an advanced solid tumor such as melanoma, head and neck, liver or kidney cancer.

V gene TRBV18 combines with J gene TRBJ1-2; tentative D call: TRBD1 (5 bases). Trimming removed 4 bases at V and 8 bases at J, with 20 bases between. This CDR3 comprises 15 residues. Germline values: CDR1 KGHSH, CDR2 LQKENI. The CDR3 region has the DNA TGTGCCAGCTCACTATCCATGGACACGGCGGACGGCTACACCTTC. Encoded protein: CASSLSMDTADGYTF.

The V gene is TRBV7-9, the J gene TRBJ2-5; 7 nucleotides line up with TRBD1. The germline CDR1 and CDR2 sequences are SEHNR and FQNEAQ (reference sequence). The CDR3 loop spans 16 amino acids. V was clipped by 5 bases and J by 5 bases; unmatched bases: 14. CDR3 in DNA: TGTGCCAGCAGCATTGGGGGACAGCACTCTGGTGAGACCCAGTACTTC. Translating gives CASSIGGQHSGETQYF. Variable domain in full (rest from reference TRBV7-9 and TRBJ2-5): DTGVSQNPRHKITKRGQNVTFRCDPISEHNRLYWYRQTLGQGPEFLTYFQNEAQLEKSRLLSDRFSAERPKGSFSTLEIQRTEQGDSAMYLCASSIGGQHSGETQYFGPGTRLLVL.

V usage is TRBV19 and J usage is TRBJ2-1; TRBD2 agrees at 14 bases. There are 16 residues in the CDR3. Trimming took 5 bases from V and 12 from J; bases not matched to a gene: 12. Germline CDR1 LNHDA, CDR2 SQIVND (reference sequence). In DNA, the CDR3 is TGTGCCAGTAGTGTTGGGACTAGCGGGAGTATTGGCGTGCAGTTCTTC. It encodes CASSVGTSGSIGVQFF.

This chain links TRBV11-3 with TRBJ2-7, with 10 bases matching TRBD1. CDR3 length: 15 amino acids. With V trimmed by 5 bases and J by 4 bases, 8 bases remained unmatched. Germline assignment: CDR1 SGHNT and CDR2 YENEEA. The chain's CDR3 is CASSLRGTGDYEQYF. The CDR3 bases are TGTGCCAGCAGCCTACGCGGGACAGGGGATTACGAGCAGTACTTC.

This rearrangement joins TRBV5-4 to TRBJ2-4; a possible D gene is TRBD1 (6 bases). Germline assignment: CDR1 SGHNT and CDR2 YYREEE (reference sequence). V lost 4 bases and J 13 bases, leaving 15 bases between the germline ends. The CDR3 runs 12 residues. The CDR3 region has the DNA TGTGCCAGCAGCCTGGGGGACAACGCACAGTACTTC. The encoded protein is CASSLGDNAQYF.

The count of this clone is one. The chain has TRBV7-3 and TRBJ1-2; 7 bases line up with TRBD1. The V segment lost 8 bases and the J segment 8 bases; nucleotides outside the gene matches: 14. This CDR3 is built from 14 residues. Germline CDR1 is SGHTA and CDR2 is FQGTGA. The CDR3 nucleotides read TGTGCCAGCCCCGGTGGGACAGCCCTTTGGGGCTACACCTTC. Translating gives CASPGGTALWGYTF.

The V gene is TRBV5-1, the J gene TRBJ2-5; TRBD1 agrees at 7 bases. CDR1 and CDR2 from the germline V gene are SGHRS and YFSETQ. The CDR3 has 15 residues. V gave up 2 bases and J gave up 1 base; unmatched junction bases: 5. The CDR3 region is CASSLQGKGQETQYF. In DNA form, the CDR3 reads TGCGCCAGCAGCTTACAGGGGAAGGGCCAAGAGACCCAGTACTTC.

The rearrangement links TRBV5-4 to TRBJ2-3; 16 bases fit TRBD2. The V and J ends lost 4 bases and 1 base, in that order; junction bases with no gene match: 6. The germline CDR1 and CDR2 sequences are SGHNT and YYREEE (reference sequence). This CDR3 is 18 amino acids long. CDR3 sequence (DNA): TGTGCCAGCAGCCCGGGACTAGCGGGAGGGTGGGGCACAGATACGCAGTATTTT. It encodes CASSPGLAGGWGTDTQYF.

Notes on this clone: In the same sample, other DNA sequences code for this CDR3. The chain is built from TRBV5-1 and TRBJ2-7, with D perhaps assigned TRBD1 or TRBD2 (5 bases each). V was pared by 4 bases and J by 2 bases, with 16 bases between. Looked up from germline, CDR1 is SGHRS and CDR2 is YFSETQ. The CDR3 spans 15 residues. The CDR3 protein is CASSPVGTEPYEQYF. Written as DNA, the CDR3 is TGCGCCAGCAGCCCCGTCGGGACGGAACCCTACGAGCAGTACTTC. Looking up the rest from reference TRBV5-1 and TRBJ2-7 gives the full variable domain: KAGVTQTPRYLIKTRGQQVTLSCSPISGHRSVSWYQQTPGQGLQFLFEYFSETQRNKGNFPGRFSGRQFSNSRSEMNVSTLELGDSALYLCASSPVGTEPYEQYFGPGTRLTVT.

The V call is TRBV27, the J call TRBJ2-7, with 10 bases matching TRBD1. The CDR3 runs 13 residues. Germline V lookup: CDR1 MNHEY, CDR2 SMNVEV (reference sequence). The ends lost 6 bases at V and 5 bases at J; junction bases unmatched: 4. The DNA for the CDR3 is TGTGCCAGCAGACGGACAGGGGGGGACGAGCAGTACTTC. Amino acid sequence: CASRRTGGDEQYF.

The CDR3 nucleotides read TGTGCCAGTAGTATTGGGAGGGGGCCCCACACCGGGGAGCTGTTTTTT. Its translation: CASSIGRGPHTGELFF. The V and J genes are TRBV19 and TRBJ2-2, with D tentatively TRBD1 or TRBD2 (7 bases each). V lost 3 bases and J 3 bases, leaving 14 bases between the germline ends. The CDR3 runs 16 residues. CDR1 is LNHDA and CDR2 is SQIVND in the germline V gene (reference sequence).

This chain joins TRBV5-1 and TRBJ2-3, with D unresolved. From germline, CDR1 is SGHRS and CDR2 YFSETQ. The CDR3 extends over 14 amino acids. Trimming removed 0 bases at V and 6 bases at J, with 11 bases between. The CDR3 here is CASSLARSDDTQYF. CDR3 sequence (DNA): TGCGCCAGCAGCTTGGCTAGGTCTGATGATACGCAGTATTTT.

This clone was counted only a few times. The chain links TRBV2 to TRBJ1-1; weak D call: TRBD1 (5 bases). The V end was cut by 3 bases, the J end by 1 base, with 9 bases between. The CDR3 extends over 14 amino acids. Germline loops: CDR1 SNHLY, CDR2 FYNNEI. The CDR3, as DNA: TGTGCCAGCAGTGACCTAGGACAGAACACTGAAGCTTTCTTT. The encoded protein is CASSDLGQNTEAFF.

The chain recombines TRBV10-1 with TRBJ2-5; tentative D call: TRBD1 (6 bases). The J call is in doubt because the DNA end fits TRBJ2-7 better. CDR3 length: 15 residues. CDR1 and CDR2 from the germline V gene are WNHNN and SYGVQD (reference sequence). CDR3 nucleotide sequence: TGCGCCAGCAGTGAAGGTCGGCAGGGGTTGTACGAGCAGTACTTC. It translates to CASSEGRQGLYEQYF.

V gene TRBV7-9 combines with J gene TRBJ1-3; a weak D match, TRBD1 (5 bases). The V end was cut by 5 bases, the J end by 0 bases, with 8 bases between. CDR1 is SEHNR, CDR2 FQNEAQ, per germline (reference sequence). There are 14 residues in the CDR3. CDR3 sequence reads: CASSPGHSGNTIYF. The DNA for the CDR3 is TGTGCCAGCAGCCCGGGGCACTCTGGAAACACCATATATTTT.

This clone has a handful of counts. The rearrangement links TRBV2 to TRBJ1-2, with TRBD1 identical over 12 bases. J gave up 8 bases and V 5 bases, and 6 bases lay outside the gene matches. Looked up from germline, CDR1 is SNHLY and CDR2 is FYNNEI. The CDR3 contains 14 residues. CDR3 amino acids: CASSSGTGGRGYTF. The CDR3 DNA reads TGTGCCAGCAGTTCCGGGACAGGGGGCAGGGGCTACACCTTC.